The clone carrying this TCR beta chain was seen only a few times. TCRdb analysed the 5' RACE reads with MiXCR anew, one entry per CDR3 protein. The sample lists about 43,000 distinct CDR3 sequences, over 25% occurring once. The CDR3 loop spans 14 amino acids. Unmatched junction bases numbered 8, after V lost 7 bases and J lost 7 bases. The V gene's germline CDR1 is SGHRS and CDR2 YFSETQ. The specimen was memory CD4+ T cells sorted from a lymph node. Subset here: memory CD4+ T cells, CD4+CD45RO+CD25-. The source of this sequence is a female donor with breast cancer. The V gene is TRBV5-1, the J gene TRBJ2-1, with 10 bases fitting TRBD1. The CDR3 bases are TGCGCCAGCTTTCGGGGACAGGGGATAAATGAGCAGTTCTTC. The encoded protein is CASFRGQGINEQFF.